This T cell receptor (beta chain) appears in the sequencing data of a study of T cells in Graves' hyperthyroidism and ophthalmopathy. Study observations and caveats: Blood shared most expanded thyroid clonotypes above 0.001.

CDR1 SGHRS and CDR2 YFSETQ come from the germline V gene. The CDR3 covers 15 residues. V lost 0 bases, J lost 0 bases, and 6 bases lay in between. Orbital computed tomography, thyroid ultrasound, serum thyroxine and TRAb, and clinical symptoms together informed the diagnoses. Out of about 10 ml of fresh peripheral blood came the PBMCs. RNA transcripts provided the source from which TCR beta CDR3 regions were amplified. The TCR CDR3 was amplified in a first-round RT-PCR using the HTBI primer set. Each CDR3 protein is one row after TCRdb ran MiXCR on the multiplex PCR reads. Among fewer than 250,000 distinct CDR3 sequences listed, 16% were seen once. In this sample, this clonotype turned up many times. Its matching antigen is unknown.

This receptor was identified in a woman aged 18-29 years with Graves' ophthalmopathy. The source material was blood. The chain has TRBV5-1 and TRBJ2-2; D is unclear. The DNA of the CDR3 is TGCGCCAGCAGCTTGGAGGTAGCGAACACCGGGGAGCTGTTTTTT. Protein product: CASSLEVANTGELFF.